These T cell receptor beta chains were read from a single sample in a study of blood T cell repertoires in COVID-19. TCRdb's table, derived via immunoSEQ multiplex PCR, lists solely in-frame clones and lacks some. The sample carries about 280,000 clones, approximately 86% recorded once. Sequencing used peripheral blood. These TCRs come from a man aged 35 to 55 with active or convalescent COVID-19. The CDR3 runs from the conserved cysteine through the conserved F or W. The D gene is left open where the match is weak. Clone size is stated in some rows and not others, as once, few, many or a class when expanded.

cdr3_nt: TGTGCCAGTAGTAAACGGGGACTAGCGGGAGGGCAGCAACTCTTC
cdr3_aa: CASSKRGLAGGQQLF
clone_size: -
j_call: TRBJ2-1
v_call: TRBV19
d_call: TRBD2

cdr3_nt: TGTGCCAGCAGTCCCTACGGCTATGGCTACACCTTC
cdr3_aa: CASSPYGYGYTF
clone_size: few
j_call: TRBJ1-2
v_call: TRBV27
d_call: -

cdr3_nt: TGTGCCAGCAGCTTGACTCTAGCGGGGGACCGAGAGACCCAGTACTTC
cdr3_aa: CASSLTLAGDRETQYF
clone_size: once
j_call: TRBJ2-5
v_call: TRBV13
d_call: TRBD2

cdr3_nt: TGCGCCAGCAGCCCAAGGACTAGCTACAATGAGCAGTTCTTC
cdr3_aa: CASSPRTSYNEQFF
clone_size: -
j_call: TRBJ2-1
v_call: TRBV4-1
d_call: TRBD2

cdr3_nt: TGTGCCAGCAAGGGAGACGGGGGGGAGCAGTACTTC
cdr3_aa: CASKGDGGEQYF
clone_size: -
j_call: TRBJ2-7
v_call: TRBV2
d_call: TRBD2

cdr3_nt: TGTGCCAGTAGCACCTACGAGCAGTACTTC
cdr3_aa: CASSTYEQYF
clone_size: -
j_call: TRBJ2-7
v_call: TRBV19
d_call: -

cdr3_nt: TGTGCCAGCAGCTTGGCTAGCGGGCCTAACTACGAGCAGTACTTC
cdr3_aa: CASSLASGPNYEQYF
clone_size: -
j_call: TRBJ2-7
v_call: TRBV5-4
d_call: TRBD2

cdr3_nt: TGTGCCAGCAGTGACCAGATATACGAGCAGTACTTC
cdr3_aa: CASSDQIYEQYF
clone_size: -
j_call: TRBJ2-7
v_call: TRBV6-1
d_call: -

cdr3_nt: TGCGCCAGCAGCCCGGAGGCGGGGTTTCTGCGGGGGGGTGTTGAGACCCAGTACTTC
cdr3_aa: CASSPEAGFLRGGVETQYF
clone_size: -
j_call: TRBJ2-5
v_call: TRBV5-1
d_call: TRBD2

cdr3_nt: TGTGCCAGCAGTGAACAGGAGGCAGACTATGGCTACACCTTC
cdr3_aa: CASSEQEADYGYTF
clone_size: -
j_call: TRBJ1-2
v_call: TRBV25-1
d_call: -